This T cell receptor beta chain was profiled in a study of blood T cell repertoires in COVID-19. TCRdb keeps only in-frame clones here, not all; method: immunoSEQ multiplex PCR. The repertoire consists of approximately 300,000 clones, with around 84% occurring once and the leading ten covering roughly 10%. The germline CDR1 and CDR2 sequences are LGHDT and YNNKEL (reference sequence). There are 15 residues in the CDR3. Losses at the gene ends were 7 bases for V and 9 bases for J; bases not matched to a gene: 15. This chain links TRBV3-1 (or the pseudogene TRBV3-2) with TRBJ2-3; TRBD2 matches at 8 bases. The source is a woman aged 18-35 years who had recovered from COVID-19. Sequencing was done on a sample of PBMCs or T cells enriched from blood (not recorded which). The CDR3 loop is CASTVAGSSVRTQYF. DNA for the CDR3: TGTGCCAGCACGGTAGCGGGGTCGTCCGTTAGGACGCAGTATTTT.